One T cell receptor beta chain is described in this entry. The repertoire was sequenced with immunoSEQ multiplex PCR; TCRdb's copy has only in-frame clones and lacks some. The table shows hundreds of thousands of clones, with about 87% occurring only once. This sample is part of a study of shared T cell receptors in the human thymus. The same data also contributed to another study, on human thymus T cells. As that report states: Corrective cardiac surgery supplied the resected thymus tissue. The related literature has documented a marked overlap of thymic repertoires among unrelated individuals.

This TCR derives from a boy in the first two years of life with a congenital heart defect. The sequenced material came from thymocytes.

The DNA of the CDR3 is TGTGCCTGCAATACTGGCACCGGGAGTTTCCCCCATTTACCTTTGGGAGATACGCAGTATTTT. Protein product: CACNTGTGSFPHLPLGDTQYF. The chain recombines TRBV30 with TRBJ2-3, with D tentatively TRBD2 (6 bases). The CDR3 runs 21 residues. V lost 6 bases to trimming and J lost 5 bases, with 39 bases between them. The germline V gene has CDR1 GTSNPN and CDR2 SVGIG (reference sequence).